Presented here are 22 T cell receptor beta chains from one specimen sequenced in a study of human T cells and chemical hapten exposure. Documented time point: patch test 2, 6 weeks after DPC sensitization. Treatment defined: therapeutic diphenylcyclopropenone sensitization with weekly scalp DPC. TCRdb reanalysed the RACE reads using MiXCR and keeps one entry per CDR3 protein. The sample contains tens of thousands of distinct CDR3 sequences, over 9.5% of which appear only once. The sequenced sample was whole blood, obtained in connection with sensitization to the hapten diphenylcyclopropenone (DPC). Every receptor here comes from a woman in her fifties or sixties with alopecia areata. Some clones in this sample may be carry-over from other donors' samples.

The chain links TRBV12-3 or TRBV12-4 to TRBJ2-7; no firm D call. The CDR3 covers 12 residues. Trimming removed 6 bases at V and 5 bases at J, with 11 bases between. In nucleotides, the CDR3 is TGTGCCAGCAGGTCCCACGTGGACGAGCAGTACTTC. This encodes CASRSHVDEQYF.

This clonotype was seen ten or more times. The rearrangement links TRBV29-1 to TRBJ1-1; D remains ambiguous. Germline V lookup: CDR1 SQVTM, CDR2 ANQGSEA. Trimming removed 3 bases at V and 2 bases at J, with 10 bases between. The CDR3 length is 13 residues. The CDR3: CSVEAQVNTEAFF. The CDR3, as DNA: TGCAGCGTTGAGGCACAAGTAAACACTGAAGCTTTCTTT.

V gene TRBV4-1 combines with J gene TRBJ2-7; D not certain. Trimming removed 0 bases from V and 2 bases from J, with 14 bases in between. The germline V gene has CDR1 MGHRA and CDR2 YSYEKL. This CDR3 contains 16 residues. The CDR3 loop is CASSQDAYDTAYEQYF. As DNA, the CDR3 is TGCGCCAGCAGCCAAGACGCATATGACACAGCCTACGAGCAGTACTTC.

About this clonotype: A much larger clone is a single base away; this may be a read error. The gene calls are TRBV29-1 and TRBJ2-3; D unresolved. The V gene's germline CDR1 is SQVTM and CDR2 ANQGSEA. V dropped 7 bases and J dropped 3 bases, with 14 bases sitting between them. There are 13 residues in the CDR3. The CDR3 DNA reads TGCAGCGGTCGCGAGACGGAGACAGATACGCAGTATTTT. Translating gives CSGRETETDTQYF.

There are a few counts of this clonotype. The chain employs TRBV12-3 or TRBV12-4 and TRBJ1-1; weak D call: TRBD1 (5 bases). Trimming removed 3 bases from V and 6 bases from J, with 11 bases in between. The CDR3 is 13 residues long. CDR3 DNA: TGTGCCAGCAGTTTCACAAAGACAGCTGAAGCTTTCTTT. It is translated as CASSFTKTAEAFF.

This clonotype was counted between two and nine times. The chain combines TRBV27 with TRBJ2-1; D gene ambiguous. The germline V and J ends were trimmed by 2 bases and 5 bases, with 4 bases remaining between them. The CDR3 length is 12 residues. The germline V gene has CDR1 MNHEY and CDR2 SMNVEV (reference sequence). The CDR3 here is CASSLRDNEQFF. Written as DNA, the CDR3 is TGTGCCAGCAGTTTACGTGACAATGAGCAGTTCTTC.

This clonotype showed up just a few times. The chain is built from TRBV5-1 and TRBJ1-2, with TRBD1 matching over 7 bases. CDR1 and CDR2 (germline): SGHRS, YFSETQ. V gave up 3 bases and J gave up 2 bases; unmatched junction bases: 7. CDR3 length: 15 residues. CDR3 in amino acids: CASSSSGTANYGYTF. The CDR3 DNA follows: TGCGCCAGCAGCTCGAGCGGGACAGCCAACTATGGCTACACCTTC.

This clonotype was recorded at least ten times. The V gene is TRBV7-2, the J gene TRBJ1-1; D might be TRBD1 (6 bases). CDR1 is SGHTA, CDR2 FQGNSA, per germline. The CDR3 has 14 residues. Trimming left V 3 bases short and J 4 bases short, with 12 bases between. The CDR3 DNA sequence: TGTGCCAGCAGCTTCTCCAGGGGAACCACTGAAGCTTTCTTT. This translates into CASSFSRGTTEAFF.

This clonotype was detected a few times. J is TRBJ2-3 and V is TRBV6-1; unclear D gene. The germline V gene has CDR1 MNHNS and CDR2 SASEGT. This CDR3 has 16 amino acids. V was cut by 7 bases and J by 2 bases, with 19 bases left in between. CDR3 DNA sequence: TGTGCCAGCACCGAAGGTCCTGGGCTGTACACAGATACGCAGTATTTT. It is translated as CASTEGPGLYTDTQYF.

This clonotype occurred many times. In DNA form, the CDR3 reads TGCAGTGCTAGATTTATGGACAGGGGCTACGAGCAGTACTTC. Translated, it gives CSARFMDRGYEQYF. V and J are TRBV20-1 and TRBJ2-7, with 9 bases fitting TRBD1. Germline trimming cut 2 bases from V and 3 bases from J; bases unmatched to any gene: 5. The CDR3 runs 14 residues. The germline gives CDR1 DFQATT, CDR2 SNEGSKA (reference sequence).

This chain joins TRBV7-9 and TRBJ1-4, with 7 bases aligning to TRBD1. V dropped 5 bases and J dropped 8; count of bases not matched to a gene: 11. Per the germline V gene, CDR1 is SEHNR and CDR2 is FQNEAQ (reference sequence). There are 15 residues in the CDR3. The CDR3 DNA reads TGTGCCAGCAGCCCCACCGGGACAGCCAAGGAAAAACTGTTTTTT. Its translation: CASSPTGTAKEKLFF.

This clonotype occurred many times. The CDR3 DNA sequence: TGTGCCAGCAGCCGACAGGGGGGGATGAGCACTGAAGCTTTCTTT. Its protein product is CASSRQGGMSTEAFF. V is TRBV7-6 and J is TRBJ1-1, with 9 bases fitting TRBD1. Germline V CDR1 and CDR2: SGHVS, FNYEAQ. CDR3 size: 15 residues. With V trimmed by 5 bases and J by 4 bases, 8 bases remained unmatched.

The chain has TRBV5-1 and TRBJ2-7, with D hard to call. Germline values: CDR1 SGHRS, CDR2 YFSETQ. V was shortened by 6 bases and J by 2 bases, with 12 bases between the two germline ends. The CDR3 has 13 residues. DNA of the CDR3: TGCGCCAGCACAGAGCCGGGTGCCTACGAGCAGTACTTC. Amino acids: CASTEPGAYEQYF. Supplemented by reference TRBV5-1 and TRBJ2-7, the full variable domain reads KAGVTQTPRYLIKTRGQQVTLSCSPISGHRSVSWYQQTPGQGLQFLFEYFSETQRNKGNFPGRFSGRQFSNSRSEMNVSTLELGDSALYLCASTEPGAYEQYFGPGTRLTVT.

This clonotype occurred a few times. V and J are TRBV19 and TRBJ2-1, with TRBD2 matching over 10 bases. The CDR3 sequence is 17 residues long. Germline V gives CDR1 LNHDA, CDR2 SQIVND (reference sequence). V lost 5 bases to trimming and J lost 6 bases; unmatched junction nucleotides: 13. CDR3 sequence: CASSLSGRARMANEQFF. The CDR3 nucleotides read TGTGCCAGTAGTCTCAGCGGGAGGGCAAGGATGGCCAATGAGCAGTTCTTC.

Notes on this clonotype: An end of the junction does not agree with germline; a read error may underlie this. The chain links TRBV2 to TRBJ2-7; TRBD1 matches at 7 bases. This CDR3 spans 15 amino acids. In germline, CDR1 is SNHLY, CDR2 FYNNEI. CDR3 region: CVSTDRAFSSYEQYF. The DNA of the CDR3 is TGTGTCAGCACCGACAGGGCTTTCAGCTCCTACGAGCAGTACTTC.

The V and J genes are TRBV20-1 and TRBJ2-1, with 10 nucleotides matching TRBD2. Germline CDR1 reads DFQATT; CDR2 reads SNEGSKA (reference sequence). V lost 6 bases and J lost 4; bases outside the gene matches: 9. CDR3 length: 15 amino acids. CDR3 sequence: CSAATGLAEYNEQFF. CDR3 sequence (DNA): TGCAGTGCCGCTACCGGACTAGCGGAATACAATGAGCAGTTCTTC.

This clonotype was picked up a small number of times. This chain links TRBV11-2 with TRBJ2-1, with TRBD1 matching 11 bases. Germline CDR1 is SGHAT and CDR2 is FQNNGV. CDR3 length: 15 amino acids. Germline trimming cut 3 bases from V and 7 bases from J; bases unmatched to any gene: 5. The CDR3 loop reads CASSFRTGGQNEQFF. In nucleotides, the CDR3 is TGTGCCAGCAGCTTCCGGACAGGGGGCCAAAATGAGCAGTTCTTC.

This clonotype was counted at least ten times. This chain connects TRBV11-3 to TRBJ2-7; 9 bases fit TRBD1. CDR1 is SGHNT and CDR2 is YENEEA in the germline V gene. The ends lost 5 bases at V and 4 bases at J; junction bases unmatched: 12. This CDR3 spans 16 amino acids. The CDR3 loop reads CASSPGLGTGSYEQYF. CDR3 DNA: TGTGCCAGCAGCCCGGGTCTTGGGACAGGGTCTTACGAGCAGTACTTC.

This clonotype was detected only a few times. The rearrangement joins TRBV28 to TRBJ2-5; unclear D gene. The germline V gene encodes CDR1 MDHEN and CDR2 SYDVKM. Deletions cut 2 bases from V and 11 bases from J, with 12 bases between. The CDR3 extends over 12 amino acids. The CDR3 coding sequence is TGTGCCAGCAGTTTAAACGTCCCGGCTCAGTACTTC. Its translation: CASSLNVPAQYF.

V usage is TRBV6-2 or TRBV6-3 and J usage is TRBJ2-2; D gene uncertain. The V gene lost 6 bases and the J gene lost 0 bases, with 11 bases spanning the gap. CDR1 is MNHEY, CDR2 SVGEGT, per germline. CDR3 size: 15 residues. The CDR3 DNA follows: TGTGCCAGCAGCCCCGTTCGAGCGAACACCGGGGAGCTGTTTTTT. Its protein is CASSPVRANTGELFF.

There are many counts of this clonotype. CDR3 DNA: TGTGCCAGCAGTAGGACAGTCTCTGGAAACACCATATATTTT. Protein: CASSRTVSGNTIYF. The chain has TRBV2 and TRBJ1-3, with a tentative D call TRBD1 (6 bases). CDR1 SNHLY and CDR2 FYNNEI come from the germline V gene. Between the trimmed V and J ends, which lost 5 bases and 0 bases, there was a span of 8 bases. The CDR3 length is 14 residues. The complete variable domain, with remaining parts taken from reference TRBV2 and TRBJ1-3, reads EPEVTQTPSHQVTQMGQEVILRCVPISNHLYFYWYRQILGQKVEFLVSFYNNEISEKSEIFDDQFSVERPDGSNFTLKIRSTKLEDSAMYFCASSRTVSGNTIYFGEGSWLTVV.

This clonotype has just a few counts. The chain recombines TRBV2 with TRBJ1-5; D gene uncertain. The germline gives CDR1 SNHLY, CDR2 FYNNEI. The CDR3 totals 13 residues. Trimming took off 5 bases at V and 4 bases at J, with 9 bases between the two ends. The CDR3 DNA reads as TGTGCCAGCAGTCGGGAAGGGAATCAGCCCCAGCATTTT. Protein sequence: CASSREGNQPQHF.